The entry that follows covers one TCR beta chain sequence. Only in-frame clones appear in the TCRdb table, and some are missing; sequencing was by immunoSEQ multiplex PCR. The sample carries 350,000 to 450,000 clones, around 91% recorded once. This entry belongs to a study of blood T cell repertoires in COVID-19. The V and J ends lost 5 bases and 6 bases respectively, with 16 bases between them. This CDR3 has 14 residues. Germline V gene sequence: CDR1 LNHNV, CDR2 YYDKDF (reference sequence). The specimen was PBMCs or T cells enriched from blood (not recorded which). The sequence was obtained from a man aged 25 to 40 who had recovered from COVID-19. The genes are TRBV15 and TRBJ1-1, with D unclear. The CDR3 DNA reads as TGTGCCACCAGCCGCGAGGAGACTGGCTCTGAAGCTTTCTTT. Translation gives CATSREETGSEAFF. The variable domain in full, with the rest retrieved from reference TRBV15 and TRBJ1-1, is DAMVIQNPRYQVTQFGKPVTLSCSQTLNHNVMYWYQQKSSQAPKLLFHYYDKDFNNEADTPDNFQSRRPNTSFCFLDIRSPGLGDTAMYLCATSREETGSEAFFGQGTRLTVV.